The 5 T cell receptor beta chains in this list originate from one sample, sequenced in a study of blood T cells in healthy people across ages. With a J-beta primer mix and a sample-barcoded 5' primer, a second PCR ran about 7 to 12 cycles. TCRdb reprocessed the 5' RACE reads via MiXCR and lists one record per CDR3 protein. The profile shows 1.5 million to 2 million distinct CDR3 sequences, around 42% of them singletons. Sequenced input: blood. These receptors were taken from a human donor in good health.

In this sample, this clonotype turned up many times. This sequence joins TRBV29-1 and TRBJ2-5; 8 bases fit TRBD2. V dropped 4 bases and J dropped 5; count of bases not matched to a gene: 3. The germline CDR1 and CDR2 sequences are SQVTM and ANQGSEA. The CDR3 contains 12 residues. In DNA, the CDR3 is TGCAGCGTTGTTCCGGGGGGGGAGACCCAGTACTTC. It codes for CSVVPGGETQYF.

The chain links TRBV10-2 to TRBJ2-1; 7 nucleotides align to TRBD1. This CDR3 is 15 amino acids long. Trimming took 4 bases from V and 2 from J; bases not matched to a gene: 5. Germline lookup yields CDR1 WSHSY and CDR2 SAAADI. DNA of the CDR3: TGCGCCAGCAGTGCAGACAGGGACGCCTACAATGAGCAGTTCTTC. Translating gives CASSADRDAYNEQFF.

The V call is TRBV4-3, the J call TRBJ2-6, with D tentatively TRBD1 (6 bases). The germline V gene has CDR1 LGHNA and CDR2 YSLEER. This CDR3 has 17 residues. The V end was cut by 1 base, the J end by 3 bases, with 13 bases between. Here the CDR3 reads CASSQVGNRDGANVLTF. The CDR3 DNA sequence: TGCGCCAGCAGCCAAGTGGGTAACAGGGATGGGGCCAACGTCCTGACTTTC.

This clonotype was seen ten or more times. The J gene is TRBJ1-5, the V gene TRBV18; D unclear. Trimming stripped 3 bases from V and 4 bases from J, with 7 bases between. This CDR3 contains 13 residues. Germline values: CDR1 KGHSH, CDR2 LQKENI. CDR3 residues: CASSPGANQPQHF. The CDR3 DNA follows: TGTGCCAGCTCACCGGGTGCAAATCAGCCCCAGCATTTT.

This clonotype was observed a handful of times. The chain is built from TRBV13 and TRBJ2-6, with D unclear. CDR1 is PRHDT, CDR2 FYEKMQ, per germline (reference sequence). The CDR3 covers 17 residues. V was shortened by 0 bases and J by 3 bases, with 12 bases between the two germline ends. The CDR3 DNA follows: TGTGCCAGCAGCTTAGGCCAAACAGTGCGTGGGGCCAACGTCCTGACTTTC. It yields the protein CASSLGQTVRGANVLTF.